This T cell receptor (beta chain) was sequenced for a study of blood T cell repertoires in COVID-19 (dated by TCRdb to about 2020). About the investigation overall: Collaborator samples came from the United States, Italy and Spain and covered acute and convalescent phases of COVID-19. The sample metadata nearly always contained a de-identified subject ID, COVID-19 status, age in years and sex. The prospective study material was composed of cDNA or gDNA derived from T cells, B-cell-depleted T cells, or PBMCs. Subjects who had been exposed to COVID-19, were actively infected with it, or had recovered from it provided the deeply sampled blood TCRbeta repertoires that made up the dataset. The samples were drawn from the first 160 participants of the ongoing ImmuneRACE study and from roughly 1,300 subjects provided by 6 global collaborators. HLA class I and class II types, where available, came from metadata supplied by the sample provider rather than from assay-based typing. The repertoires were released in a freely available public database intended as a resource for research on the immune response to SARS-CoV-2. General conclusions and limits of the study: How much clinical and demographic metadata was included differed by source and by participant, and the metadata was provided uncurated.

Concerning this clone: Its cognate antigen has yet to be identified. No base quality information exists; no much larger clone differs at one position.

The collaborating institutions used their own protocols to collect whole blood in K2EDTA tubes. Collaborator samples were shipped for TCRbeta analysis as frozen whole blood, isolated PBMCs, or DNA extracted from either sample type. The immunoSEQ Assay, a bias-controlled multiplex PCR, was used to amplify TCRbeta CDR3 regions from genomic DNA. The authors' analysis ran thus. The number of nucleated cells in each sample was estimated from the amplification of reference gene primers within the assay. Sequence reads were collapsed and filtered to measure the absolute abundance of every unique TCRbeta CDR3 rearrangement. Productive Simpson clonality was computed per sample as the square root of Simpson's diversity index over productive rearrangements. TCRdb took this table from immuneACCESS and kept in-frame rearrangements with V and J called. Such tables lack part of the clones; where checked against another copy, unresolved V genes explain under half of the gap, and the rest is unexplained. V and J calls and clone size are as listed in that table; D and trimming were resolved from the DNA. The sample table contains more than 13,000 clones; only one count was recorded for approximately 88% of them. The ten largest clones add up to over 2% of the sample.

Relative to germline, V is missing 3 bases and J is missing 1 base, with 7 bases of the junction outside any gene match. CDR1 and CDR2 are drawn from the germline V gene: KGHSH, LQKENI. From the cysteine through the phenylalanine, the CDR3 covers 16 amino acids. This entry keeps only the CDR3 DNA: 48 bases, framed from base 1. The V and J genes are TRBV18 and TRBJ1-1, with TRBD1 matching 8 junction bases. Sequenced input: peripheral blood. The source is a woman between 65 and 79 years old in a cohort sampled during active or convalescent COVID-19. The CDR3 corresponds to CASSPMTGAKNTEAFF. The sequenced DNA: TGTGCCAGCTCACCGATGACAGGGGCGAAGAACACTGAAGCTTTCTTT.